This TCR beta chain emerged from a study of T cell responses to AZD1222 COVID-19 vaccine. Turning to the study itself: Samples with a second dose at about 4 or about 12 weeks were pooled together. Notes on the study in general: When two AZD1222 doses had been given, Spike-specific TCR breadth and depth rose. Sampling that yielded the repertoires occurred only after the peak T cell response. Baseline serology detected seropositivity in only five to seven AZD1222 recipients.

The CDR3 length is 16 residues. V gave up 0 bases and J gave up 6 bases; unmatched junction bases: 8. Germline assignment: CDR1 SGHRS and CDR2 YFSETQ. The assay was immunoSEQ multiplex PCR, and TCRdb's table has in-frame clones only and misses some. Of approximately 150,000 clones listed, around 93% are singletons. Regarding this clone: Its target is not known.

The V gene is TRBV5-1, the J gene TRBJ2-1; TRBD1 matches 8 bases. This clonotype was sampled from an adult in good health. Specimen: peripheral blood, collected on day 0 of AZD1222 vaccination. The CDR3 region is CASSLALDRGFNEQFF. The CDR3 DNA sequence: TGCGCCAGCAGCTTGGCCCTTGACAGGGGATTCAATGAGCAGTTCTTC.